These T cell receptor beta chains were read from a single sample in a study of cytomegalovirus exposure and HLA in healthy donors. Here immunoSEQ multiplex PCR was the method, and the copy in TCRdb shows in-frame clones only, minus some. The data show 45,000 to 60,000 clones, approximately 93% seen once. The sample was PBMCs. All receptors derive from a woman under 30 in good health and CMV-seronegative. CDR3s include the opening cysteine and the closing phenylalanine or tryptophan. A D gene is named only where the DNA matches it firmly. A clone size is listed for some rows: how often the clone was seen (once, few, many), or a class if it is expanded.

NA	TRBJ2-6	NA	TRBV18	CASSPILANVLTF	TGTGCCAGCTCACCTATTTTGGCCAACGTCCTGACTTTC
NA	TRBJ2-6	once	TRBV4-2	CASSQDRSGANVLTF	TGTGCCAGCAGCCAAGACCGTTCTGGGGCCAACGTCCTGACTTTC
NA	TRBJ1-1	NA	TRBV5-5	CASSFPRGVNSEAFF	TGTGCCAGCAGCTTCCCACGGGGGGTTAACTCTGAAGCTTTCTTT
TRBD2	TRBJ2-1	NA	TRBV5-1	CASSLGGGDEQFF	TGCGCCAGCAGCTTGGGCGGGGGGGATGAGCAGTTCTTC
NA	TRBJ2-4	once	TRBV9	CASSVATGGNIQYF	TGTGCCAGCAGCGTAGCTACTGGGGGGAACATTCAGTACTTC
NA	TRBJ1-4	NA	TRBV9	CASSVAARNEKLFF	TGTGCCAGCAGCGTAGCTGCGAGGAATGAAAAACTGTTTTTT
TRBD1	TRBJ1-4	NA	TRBV11-2	CASSPGQGDEKLFF	TGTGCCAGCAGTCCGGGACAGGGTGACGAAAAACTGTTTTTT
TRBD1	TRBJ2-2	NA	TRBV5-1	CASSRVGATTGYGRLNTGELFF	TGCGCCAGCAGCCGCGTCGGCGCCACGACAGGGTATGGTAGACTGAACACCGGGGAGCTGTTTTTT
TRBD1	TRBJ1-1	NA	TRBV27	CASSLRPGGRIMNTEAFF	TGTGCCAGCAGTTTACGCCCAGGGGGAAGGATTATGAACACTGAAGCTTTCTTT
NA	TRBJ2-1	NA	TRBV19	CASSLGGGTDNEQFF	TGTGCCAGTAGTCTAGGCGGGGGCACTGACAATGAGCAGTTCTTC
TRBD2	TRBJ2-1	NA	TRBV4-3	CASSQDLPSGRRNEQFF	TGCGCCAGCAGCCAAGATCTACCTAGCGGGAGGAGGAATGAGCAGTTCTTC
TRBD2	TRBJ2-2	NA	TRBV7-9	CASSPAPNLLAGGTGELFF	TGTGCCAGCAGCCCTGCTCCGAATTTACTAGCGGGGGGCACCGGGGAGCTGTTTTTT
NA	TRBJ1-1	few	TRBV7-9	CASSGSDRLNTEAFF	TGTGCCAGCAGCGGAAGCGACAGGTTGAACACTGAAGCTTTCTTT
NA	TRBJ1-1	NA	TRBV18	CASSPQGGETEAFF	TGTGCCAGCTCACCGCAGGGCGGCGAAACTGAAGCTTTCTTT
NA	TRBJ1-5	NA	TRBV7-9	CASSFGSSLGNQPQHF	TGTGCCAGCAGCTTTGGTTCGTCACTCGGGAATCAGCCCCAGCATTTT
TRBD2	TRBJ2-2	NA	TRBV2	CASSGTSGMTGELFF	TGTGCCAGCAGTGGGACTAGCGGGATGACCGGGGAGCTGTTTTTT
TRBD1	TRBJ1-1	NA	TRBV9	CASSVEQGTYTEAFF	TGTGCCAGCAGCGTCGAACAGGGGACCTACACTGAAGCTTTCTTT
NA	TRBJ2-7	NA	TRBV7-7	CASSLSGDLSHEQYF	TGTGCCAGCAGCTTATCTGGAGATCTTAGCCACGAGCAGTACTTC
NA	TRBJ1-2	NA	TRBV11-3	CASSNTDSNYGYTF	TGTGCCAGCAGCAATACGGACAGCAACTATGGCTACACCTTC
NA	TRBJ1-2	NA	TRBV5-6	CASSELGGSIGYGYTF	TGTGCCAGCAGCGAGCTGGGGGGAAGCATCGGCTATGGCTACACCTTC
NA	TRBJ1-2	NA	TRBV9	CASSGGFNYGYTF	TGTGCCAGCAGCGGCGGCTTCAACTATGGCTACACCTTC
TRBD1	TRBJ1-1	NA	TRBV29-1	CSVGIQGANTEAFF	TGCAGCGTTGGTATACAGGGGGCGAACACTGAAGCTTTCTTT
NA	TRBJ1-3	NA	TRBV7-2	CASSLGSSGNTIYF	TGTGCCAGCAGCTTAGGCAGCTCTGGAAACACCATATATTTT
NA	TRBJ2-2	NA	TRBV9	CASSANSPGELFF	TGTGCCAGCAGCGCTAACTCCCCCGGGGAGCTGTTTTTT
TRBD2	TRBJ2-2	NA	TRBV4-1	CASSQDRAGGYTGELFF	TGCGCCAGCAGCCAAGATAGAGCGGGAGGTTATACCGGGGAGCTGTTTTTT
NA	TRBJ2-7	NA	TRBV4-2	CASSHEIAEHYEQYF	TGTGCCAGCAGCCACGAGATAGCGGAACACTACGAGCAGTACTTC
TRBD1	TRBJ1-2	NA	TRBV30	CAWSVRDRSYGYTF	TGTGCCTGGAGTGTTAGGGACAGGAGCTATGGCTACACCTTC
NA	TRBJ2-1	NA	TRBV9	CASSVEDGGNNEQFF	TGTGCCAGCAGCGTAGAGGATGGAGGGAACAATGAGCAGTTCTTC
NA	TRBJ2-5	NA	TRBV7-9	CASSLGRGRQSETQYF	TGTGCCAGCAGCTTAGGCAGGGGTCGGCAGTCAGAGACCCAGTACTTC
NA	TRBJ2-3	NA	TRBV5-1	CASSPRGISTDTQYF	TGCGCCAGCAGCCCTCGCGGGATAAGCACAGATACGCAGTATTTT
NA	TRBJ2-7	once	TRBV10-3	CATRPGGPYEQYF	TGTGCCACCCGTCCCGGGGGACCCTACGAGCAGTACTTC
TRBD2	TRBJ2-1	NA	TRBV7-3	CASSARLAGAYNEQFF	TGTGCCAGCAGCGCGAGACTAGCGGGGGCCTACAATGAGCAGTTCTTC
TRBD1	TRBJ2-5	NA	TRBV11-2	CASSQGTGGAETQYF	TGTGCCAGCAGCCAGGGGACAGGGGGCGCTGAGACCCAGTACTTC
NA	TRBJ2-2	NA	TRBV10-2	CASGKTGQPGGELFF	TGCGCCAGCGGCAAAACAGGGCAGCCAGGGGGGGAGCTGTTTTTT
NA	TRBJ1-3	once	TRBV6-5	CASSYSQASSGNTIYF	TGTGCCAGCAGTTATTCACAGGCGTCCTCTGGAAACACCATATATTTT
TRBD1	TRBJ1-2	once	TRBV2	CASSAYWTGQQGADGYTF	TGTGCCAGCAGTGCTTATTGGACAGGCCAACAGGGTGCTGATGGCTACACCTTC
TRBD2	TRBJ2-1	NA	TRBV5-1	CASSPTAGGGTGEQFF	TGCGCCAGCAGCCCCACTGCGGGCGGGGGGACGGGGGAGCAGTTCTTC
TRBD1	TRBJ1-4	NA	TRBV29-1	CSVEDMGQGGEKLFF	TGCAGCGTTGAAGATATGGGACAGGGAGGGGAAAAACTGTTTTTT
NA	TRBJ2-3	NA	TRBV2	CASRRVGAPDTQYF	TGTGCCAGCAGGAGGGTGGGGGCCCCAGATACGCAGTATTTT
NA	TRBJ2-3	NA	TRBV7-7	CASSKDYSDTQYF	TGTGCCAGCAGCAAGGACTACTCAGATACGCAGTATTTT
NA	TRBJ1-1	NA	TRBV25-1	CASSERERGFTEAFF	TGTGCCAGCAGTGAAAGAGAGCGTGGTTTCACTGAAGCTTTCTTT
NA	TRBJ1-2	NA	TRBV29-1	CSVHRTAYGYTF	TGCAGCGTTCACCGGACAGCCTATGGCTACACCTTC
NA	TRBJ2-5	NA	TRBV5-6	CASSLVLVKQETQYF	TGTGCCAGCAGCTTGGTTTTAGTGAAACAAGAGACCCAGTACTTC